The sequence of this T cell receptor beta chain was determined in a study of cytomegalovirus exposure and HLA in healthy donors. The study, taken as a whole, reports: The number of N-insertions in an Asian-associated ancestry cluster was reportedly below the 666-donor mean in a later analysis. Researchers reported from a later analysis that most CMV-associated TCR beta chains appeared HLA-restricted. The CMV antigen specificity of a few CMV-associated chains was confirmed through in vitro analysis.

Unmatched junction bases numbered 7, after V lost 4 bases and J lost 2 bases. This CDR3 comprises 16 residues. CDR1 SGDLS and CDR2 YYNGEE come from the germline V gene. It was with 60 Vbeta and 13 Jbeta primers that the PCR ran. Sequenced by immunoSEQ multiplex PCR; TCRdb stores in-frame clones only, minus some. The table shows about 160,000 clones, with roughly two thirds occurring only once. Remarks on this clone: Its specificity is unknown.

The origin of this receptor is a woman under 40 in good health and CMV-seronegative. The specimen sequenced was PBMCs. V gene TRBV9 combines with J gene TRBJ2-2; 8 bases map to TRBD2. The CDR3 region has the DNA TGTGCCAGCAGCTTTACGGGAGGGGATAACACCGGGGAGCTGTTTTTT. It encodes CASSFTGGDNTGELFF.